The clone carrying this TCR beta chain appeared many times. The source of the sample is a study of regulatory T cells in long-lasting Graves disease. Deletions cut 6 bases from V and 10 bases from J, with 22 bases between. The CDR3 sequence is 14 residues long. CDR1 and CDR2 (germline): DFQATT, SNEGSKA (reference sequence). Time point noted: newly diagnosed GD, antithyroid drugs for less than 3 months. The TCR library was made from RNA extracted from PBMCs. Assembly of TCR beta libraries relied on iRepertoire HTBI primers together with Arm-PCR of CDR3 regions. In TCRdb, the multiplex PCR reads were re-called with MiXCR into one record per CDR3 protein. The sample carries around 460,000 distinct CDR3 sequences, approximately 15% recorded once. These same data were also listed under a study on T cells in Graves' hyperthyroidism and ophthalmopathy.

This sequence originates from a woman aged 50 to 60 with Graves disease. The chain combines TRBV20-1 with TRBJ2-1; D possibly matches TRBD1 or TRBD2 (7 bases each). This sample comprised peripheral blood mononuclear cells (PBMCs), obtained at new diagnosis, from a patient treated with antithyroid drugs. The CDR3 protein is CSARGGRGGSEQFF. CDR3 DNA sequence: TGCAGTGCCCGAGGCGGCAGGGGGGGGTCCGAGCAGTTCTTC.